The T cell receptor (beta chain) described here comes from a study of cytomegalovirus exposure and HLA in healthy donors. Remarks on this clone: Its specificity is unknown.

Findings of the study overall: TCR beta chain V- and J-gene trimming was linked, in a later analysis, to a missense variant in DCLRE1C. The authors judged a highly shared variant cluster likely a sequencing artifact.

The PCR contained 60 Vbeta and 13 Jbeta primers. TCRdb's table, derived via immunoSEQ multiplex PCR, lists solely in-frame clones and lacks some. Of about 140,000 clones in the sample, roughly 86% were seen once. The CDR3 spans 12 residues. V lost 7 bases, J lost 7 bases, and 13 bases lay in between. CDR1 MNHEY and CDR2 SVGAGI come from the germline V gene. The rearrangement joins TRBV6-5 to TRBJ2-5, with a tentative D call TRBD2 (6 bases). The sequenced sample was PBMCs. This receptor was taken from a man aged 18 to 29 in good health and CMV-seropositive. The DNA for the CDR3 is TGTGCCAGCACCTATGGGGGAGGGACCCAGTACTTC. This codes for CASTYGGGTQYF.